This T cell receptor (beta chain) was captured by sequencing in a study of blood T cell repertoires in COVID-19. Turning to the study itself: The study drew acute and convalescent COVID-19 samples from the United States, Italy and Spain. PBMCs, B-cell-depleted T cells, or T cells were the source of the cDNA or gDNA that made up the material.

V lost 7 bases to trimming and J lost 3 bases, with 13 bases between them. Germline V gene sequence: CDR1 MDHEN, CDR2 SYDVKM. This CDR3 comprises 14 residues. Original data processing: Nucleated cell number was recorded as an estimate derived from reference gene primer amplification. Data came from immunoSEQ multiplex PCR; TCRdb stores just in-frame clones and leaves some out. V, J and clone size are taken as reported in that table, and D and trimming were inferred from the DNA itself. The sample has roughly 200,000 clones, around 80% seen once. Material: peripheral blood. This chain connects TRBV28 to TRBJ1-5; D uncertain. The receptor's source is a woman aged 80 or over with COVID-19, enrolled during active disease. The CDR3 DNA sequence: TGTGCCAGCACTTCCAGGCCCAACAATCAGCCCCAGCATTTT. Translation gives CASTSRPNNQPQHF.